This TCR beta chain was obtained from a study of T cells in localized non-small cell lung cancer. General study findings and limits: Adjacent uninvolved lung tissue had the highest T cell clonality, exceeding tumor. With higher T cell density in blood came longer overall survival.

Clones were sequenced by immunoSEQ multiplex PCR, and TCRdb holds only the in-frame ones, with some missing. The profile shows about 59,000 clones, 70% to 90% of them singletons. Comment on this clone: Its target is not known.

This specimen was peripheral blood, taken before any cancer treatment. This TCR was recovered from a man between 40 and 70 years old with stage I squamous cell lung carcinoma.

The DNA for the CDR3 is TGTGCCAGCAGCCCCCGACAGGGGGCGCGGACTGAAGCTTTCTTT. Protein product: CASSPRQGARTEAFF. The V call is TRBV7-3, the J call TRBJ1-1; 10 nucleotides line up with TRBD1. V trimming: 5 bases; J trimming: 5 bases; junction bases outside the gene matches: 8. This CDR3 region has 15 residues. Germline values: CDR1 SGHTA, CDR2 FQGTGA.